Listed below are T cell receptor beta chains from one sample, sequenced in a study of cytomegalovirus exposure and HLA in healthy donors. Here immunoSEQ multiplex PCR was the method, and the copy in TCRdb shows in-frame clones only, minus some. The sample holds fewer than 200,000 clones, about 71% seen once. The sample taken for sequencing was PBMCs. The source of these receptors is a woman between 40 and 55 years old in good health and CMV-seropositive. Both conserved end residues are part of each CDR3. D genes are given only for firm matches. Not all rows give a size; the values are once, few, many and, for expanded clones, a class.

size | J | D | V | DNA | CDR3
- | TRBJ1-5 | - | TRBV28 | TGTGCCAGCATAGGGGGGGTAAATCATGGGAATCAGCCCCAGCATTTT | CASIGGVNHGNQPQHF
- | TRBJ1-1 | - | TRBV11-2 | TGTGCCAGCAGCTTAGCGCGGAACACTGAAGCTTTCTTT | CASSLARNTEAFF
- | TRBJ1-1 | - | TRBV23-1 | TGCGCCAGCAGCTTATCCGGGACTTCGGTAGCAAAAGAATACCCTGAAGCTTTCTTT | CASSLSGTSVAKEYPEAFF
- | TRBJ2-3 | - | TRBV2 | TGTGCCAGCAGCCCCTGGGGCGAGGCTAGCACAGATACGCAGTATTTT | CASSPWGEASTDTQYF
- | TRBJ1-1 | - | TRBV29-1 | TGCAGCGGAGGGTTACAGGGCTCTGAAGCTTTCTTT | CSGGLQGSEAFF
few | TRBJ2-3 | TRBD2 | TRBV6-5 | TGTGCCAGCATCGCTAGCGGTGTAGAGACAGATACGCAGTATTTT | CASIASGVETDTQYF
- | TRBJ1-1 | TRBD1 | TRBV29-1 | TGCAGCGTTCAGGGACAGGGGGGAACTGAAGCTTTCTTT | CSVQGQGGTEAFF
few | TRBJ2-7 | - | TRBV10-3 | TGTGCCATCAGTGAGAGGTACAGCTCCTACGAGCAGTACTTC | CAISERYSSYEQYF
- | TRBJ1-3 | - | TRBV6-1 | TGTGCCAGCAGTTCTAATTTCGGGAACACCATATATTTT | CASSSNFGNTIYF
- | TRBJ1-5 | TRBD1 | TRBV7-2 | TGTGCCAGCAGCAGAGGACAGGGAGCTCAGCCCCAGCATTTT | CASSRGQGAQPQHF
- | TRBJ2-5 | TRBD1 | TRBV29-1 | TGCAGCGGGACTGACAGGGGAGGACAAGAGACCCAGTACTTC | CSGTDRGGQETQYF
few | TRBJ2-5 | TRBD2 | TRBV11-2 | TGTGCCAGCAGCCCTAGCGGGGGGGCCCGGGAGACCCAGTACTTC | CASSPSGGARETQYF
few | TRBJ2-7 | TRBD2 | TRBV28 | TGTGCCAGCAGGGGTACGGGGGAGGGCCGCGTGCAGTACTTC | CASRGTGEGRVQYF
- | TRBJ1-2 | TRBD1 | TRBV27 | TGTGCCAGCAGTTGGGACAGGGGCTATGGCTACACCTTC | CASSWDRGYGYTF
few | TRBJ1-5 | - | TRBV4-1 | TGCGCCAGCAGCCAAGAACCCAGGAATCAGCCCCAGCATTTT | CASSQEPRNQPQHF
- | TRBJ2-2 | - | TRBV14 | TGTGCCAGCAGCTCCCCGCACGAGGGAACCGGGGAGCTGTTTTTT | CASSSPHEGTGELFF
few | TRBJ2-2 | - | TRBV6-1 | TGTGCCAGCAGAGGGGAGGCCGGGGAGCTGTTTTTT | CASRGEAGELFF
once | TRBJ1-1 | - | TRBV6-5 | TGTGCCAGCAGTGAAGCAGGTGCCGGTGAAGCTTTCTTT | CASSEAGAGEAFF
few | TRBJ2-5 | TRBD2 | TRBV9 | TGTGCCAGCAGCGTAAGCGGGACGGACGAGACCCAGTACTTC | CASSVSGTDETQYF
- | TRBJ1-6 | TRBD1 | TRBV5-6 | TGTGCCAGCAGCCCGACAGGGACAGGGAACAATTCACCCCTCCACTTT | CASSPTGTGNNSPLHF
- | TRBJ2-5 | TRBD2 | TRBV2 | TGTGCCAGCAGTGGGACTAGCGGTGCCCGGAGTGGGACCCAGTACTTC | CASSGTSGARSGTQYF
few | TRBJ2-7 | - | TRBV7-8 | TGTGCCAGCAGCTTAACTAACTCCTACGAGCAGTACTTC | CASSLTNSYEQYF
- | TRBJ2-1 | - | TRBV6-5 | TGTGCCAGCAGTTACTCCGGAGGAGGCCTGGGGGAGCAGTTCTTC | CASSYSGGGLGEQFF
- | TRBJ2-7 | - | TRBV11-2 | TGTGCCAGCAGCTTAGAGGGCGGGCCCTACGAGCAGTACTTC | CASSLEGGPYEQYF
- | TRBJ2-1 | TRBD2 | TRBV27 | TGTGCCAGCAGTTATGGGGCGGGAGCTCTTAGTACTGAGCAGTTCTTC | CASSYGAGALSTEQFF
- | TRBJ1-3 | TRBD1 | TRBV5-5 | TGTGCCAGCAGCCCTCCCGGGACAGGGGACACCATATATTTT | CASSPPGTGDTIYF
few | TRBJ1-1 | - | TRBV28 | TGTGCCAGCAGTTCCCAGACAGACGAAGCTTTCTTT | CASSSQTDEAFF
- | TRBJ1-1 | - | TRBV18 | TGTGCCAGCTCACCAGGGAGATTTGAAGCTTTCTTT | CASSPGRFEAFF
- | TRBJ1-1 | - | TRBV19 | TGTGCCAGTAGGGAGGGACGGAGCACTGAAGCTTTCTTT | CASREGRSTEAFF
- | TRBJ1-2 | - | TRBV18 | TGTGCCAGCTCACCAACTAGAGATGGCTATGGCTACACCTTC | CASSPTRDGYGYTF
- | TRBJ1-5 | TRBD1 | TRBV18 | TGTGCCAGCTCACCTTACGCGCCGGGACAGGGGTTTAGCAATCAGCCCCAGCATTTT | CASSPYAPGQGFSNQPQHF
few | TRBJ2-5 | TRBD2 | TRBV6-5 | TGTGCCAGCAGTTACTCTGCTAGCGGGAGAGGAGAGACCCAGTACTTC | CASSYSASGRGETQYF
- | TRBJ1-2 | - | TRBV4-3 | TGCGCCAGCAGTTTCAACAGTGAAGGCTCCTATGGCTACACCTTC | CASSFNSEGSYGYTF
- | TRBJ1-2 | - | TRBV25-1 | TGTGCCAGCAGTGACCGCGTTAACTATGGCTACCCCTTC | CASSDRVNYGYPF
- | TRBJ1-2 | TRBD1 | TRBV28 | TGTGCCAGCAGTACCTCTGGACAGGGGGCTATGGGCTACACCTTC | CASSTSGQGAMGYTF
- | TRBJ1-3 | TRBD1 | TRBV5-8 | TGTGCCAGCAGCGGGGGACAGACCTCTGGAAACACCATATATTTT | CASSGGQTSGNTIYF
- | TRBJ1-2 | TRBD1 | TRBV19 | TGTGCCAGTAGTCCGGACAGGGGCTTCGGCTACACCTTC | CASSPDRGFGYTF
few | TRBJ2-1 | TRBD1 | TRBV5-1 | TGCGCCAGCAGGGGGACAGGGGGCAGTTGGTACAATGAGCAGTTCTTC | CASRGTGGSWYNEQFF
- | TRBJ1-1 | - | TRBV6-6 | TGTGCCAGCCGGGGAGCGGGAGACACTGAAGCTTTCTTT | CASRGAGDTEAFF
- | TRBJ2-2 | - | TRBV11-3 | TGTGCCAGCAGCGCAGGAGGGGTTTCCGGGGAGCTGTTTTTT | CASSAGGVSGELFF
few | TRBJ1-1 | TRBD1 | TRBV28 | TGTGCCAGCAGTCCCGCCGGGACAGGGTTCGCTTTCTTT | CASSPAGTGFAFF
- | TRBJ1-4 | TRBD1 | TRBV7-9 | TGTGCCAGCAGCTTAGGACAGGGTGGCGAAAAACTGTTTTTT | CASSLGQGGEKLFF
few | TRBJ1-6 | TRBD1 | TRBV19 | TGTGCCAGTAGTCGGGACAGGTTCGCCTATAATTCACCCCTCCACTTT | CASSRDRFAYNSPLHF
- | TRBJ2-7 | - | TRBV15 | TGTGCCACCAACCGGGAGAGAGGCGAGCAGTACTTC | CATNRERGEQYF
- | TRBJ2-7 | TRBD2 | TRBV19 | TGTGCCAGTAGGCCACTAGCGGGGGGTGAGCAGTACTTC | CASRPLAGGEQYF
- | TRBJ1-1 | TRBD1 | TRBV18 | TGTGCCAGCTCGCGTAGCGGGACAGGGCCTGGGGACACTGAAGCTTTCTTT | CASSRSGTGPGDTEAFF
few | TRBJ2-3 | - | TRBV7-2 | TGTGCCAGCAGCAGCCGGGGGACCCCCACAGATACGCAGTATTTT | CASSSRGTPTDTQYF